This T cell receptor (beta chain) was captured in a study of blood T cell repertoires in COVID-19. Across the whole study: Sites in the United States, Italy and Spain provided acute and convalescent COVID-19 samples. Nucleic acid was either cDNA or gDNA, and it came from T cells, B-cell-depleted T cells, or PBMCs.

The germline V and J ends were trimmed by 5 bases and 10 bases, with 9 bases remaining between them. The germline gives CDR1 SNHLY, CDR2 FYNNEI. There are 11 residues in the CDR3. Per the study methods: Estimation of nucleated cell counts was performed using reference gene primer amplification. TCRdb's copy holds only in-frame clones and misses some; the assay was immunoSEQ multiplex PCR. V and J calls plus clone size are reproduced from that table; the DNA served to infer D and trimming. The repertoire has 75,000 to 95,000 clones, roughly 84% of them found once; the top ten carry 25%. Sequencing input: peripheral blood. The chain is built from TRBV2 and TRBJ2-1, with unresolved D. This receptor was obtained from a man aged 55 to 70 with acute or convalescent COVID-19. CDR3 in DNA: TGTGCCAGCAGTCAGGTACGGGAGCAGTTCTTC. This gives the protein CASSQVREQFF. Based on the CDR3 plus reference TRBV2 and TRBJ2-1, the full variable domain is EPEVTQTPSHQVTQMGQEVILRCVPISNHLYFYWYRQILGQKVEFLVSFYNNEISEKSEIFDDQFSVERPDGSNFTLKIRSTKLEDSAMYFCASSQVREQFFGPGTRLTVL.